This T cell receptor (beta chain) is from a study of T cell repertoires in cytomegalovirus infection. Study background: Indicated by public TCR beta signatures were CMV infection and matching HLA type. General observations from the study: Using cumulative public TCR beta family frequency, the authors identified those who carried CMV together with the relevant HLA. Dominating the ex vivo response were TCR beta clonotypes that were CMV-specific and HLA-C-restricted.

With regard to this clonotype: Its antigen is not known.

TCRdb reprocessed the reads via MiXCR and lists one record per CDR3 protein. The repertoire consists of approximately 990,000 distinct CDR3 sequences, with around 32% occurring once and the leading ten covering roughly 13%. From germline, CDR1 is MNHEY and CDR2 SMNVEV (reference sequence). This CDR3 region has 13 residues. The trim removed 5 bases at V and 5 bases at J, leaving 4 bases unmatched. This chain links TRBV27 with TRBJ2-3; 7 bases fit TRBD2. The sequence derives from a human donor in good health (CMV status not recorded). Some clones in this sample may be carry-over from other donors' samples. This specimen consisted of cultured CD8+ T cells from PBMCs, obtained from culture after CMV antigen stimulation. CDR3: CASSSGAGDTQYF. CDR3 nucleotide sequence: TGTGCCAGCAGTAGCGGGGCCGGAGATACGCAGTATTTT.